This T cell receptor beta chain is drawn from a study of technical replicates of blood from a few donors. Notes on this clone: One end of the junction does not line up with germline, which may come from a read error.

Sequencing was performed with immunoSEQ multiplex PCR; in TCRdb, only in-frame clones are kept and a portion is missing. The sample shows about 71,000 clones, around 97% of them seen only once. The CDR3 loop spans 13 amino acids. Germline V lookup: CDR1 LNHNV, CDR2 YYDKDF (reference sequence). V usage is TRBV15 and J usage is TRBJ2-1; maybe TRBD1 (6 bases). The receptor comes from a human donor in good health. What was sequenced was T cells isolated from PBMCs. The CDR3, as DNA: TGTGCCACCAGCAGAGATACGCAGGGGAGTGAGATCTTC. This gives the protein CATSRDTQGSEIF.